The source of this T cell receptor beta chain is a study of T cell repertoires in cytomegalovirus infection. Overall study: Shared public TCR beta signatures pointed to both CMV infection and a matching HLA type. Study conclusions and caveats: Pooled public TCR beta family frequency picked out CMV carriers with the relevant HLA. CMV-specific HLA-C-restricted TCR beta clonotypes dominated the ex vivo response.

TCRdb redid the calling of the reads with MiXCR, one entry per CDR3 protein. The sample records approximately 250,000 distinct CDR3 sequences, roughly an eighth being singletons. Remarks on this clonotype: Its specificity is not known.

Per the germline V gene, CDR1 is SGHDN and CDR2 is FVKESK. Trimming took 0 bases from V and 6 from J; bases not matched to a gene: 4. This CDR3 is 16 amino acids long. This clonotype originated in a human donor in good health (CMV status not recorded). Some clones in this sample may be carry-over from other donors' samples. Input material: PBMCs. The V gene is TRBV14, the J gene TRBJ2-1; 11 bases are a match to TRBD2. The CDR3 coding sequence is TGTGCCAGCAGCCAAGATCTAGGACTAGCGGGCAATGAGCAGTTCTTC. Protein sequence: CASSQDLGLAGNEQFF.